This TCR beta chain was documented in a study of shared clonotypes between healthy human individuals. Study-wide results and caveats: Only a few donors were included, so the genetic and exposure-history diversity represented was limited.

To note about this clone: As yet, its antigen is unknown.

Deep-level settings were used for running the assay. Genomic DNA belonging to each subset was distributed in equal measure over several immunoSEQ plates. PCR replicates from unsorted PBMC used roughly 300 ng DNA, and this amount was about 30,000 T cell genomes. TCRdb's copy holds only in-frame clones and misses some; the assay was immunoSEQ multiplex PCR. This sample has about 450,000 clones, with roughly 83% found just once. CDR3 size: 15 residues. CDR1 is ENHRY and CDR2 is SYGVKD in the germline V gene. The ends were cut back, 10 bases at V and 2 bases at J, with 17 bases in the middle. The V call is TRBV10-3, the J call TRBJ2-2; perhaps D is TRBD1 or TRBD2 (6 bases each). The sample comprised PBMCs. The TCR originated in a woman aged 35 to 49 in good health. Some clones in this sample may be carry-over from other donors' samples. The CDR3 nucleotides read TGTGCCACCCAGACCCCCGGGGGCAACACCGGGGAGCTGTTTTTT. It yields the protein CATQTPGGNTGELFF.